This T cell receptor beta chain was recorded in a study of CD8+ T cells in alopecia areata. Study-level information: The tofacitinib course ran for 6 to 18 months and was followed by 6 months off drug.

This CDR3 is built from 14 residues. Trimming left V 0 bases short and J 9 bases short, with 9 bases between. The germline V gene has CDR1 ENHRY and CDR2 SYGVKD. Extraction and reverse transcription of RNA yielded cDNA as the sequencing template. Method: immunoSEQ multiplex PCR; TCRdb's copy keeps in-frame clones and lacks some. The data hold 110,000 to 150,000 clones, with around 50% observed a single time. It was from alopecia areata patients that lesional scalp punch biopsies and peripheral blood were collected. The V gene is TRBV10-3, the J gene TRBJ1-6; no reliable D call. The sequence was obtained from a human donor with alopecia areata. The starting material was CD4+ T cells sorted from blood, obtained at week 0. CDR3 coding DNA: TGTGCCATCAGTGAGTCGCACGGCGTTTCACCCCTCCACTTT. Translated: CAISESHGVSPLHF.